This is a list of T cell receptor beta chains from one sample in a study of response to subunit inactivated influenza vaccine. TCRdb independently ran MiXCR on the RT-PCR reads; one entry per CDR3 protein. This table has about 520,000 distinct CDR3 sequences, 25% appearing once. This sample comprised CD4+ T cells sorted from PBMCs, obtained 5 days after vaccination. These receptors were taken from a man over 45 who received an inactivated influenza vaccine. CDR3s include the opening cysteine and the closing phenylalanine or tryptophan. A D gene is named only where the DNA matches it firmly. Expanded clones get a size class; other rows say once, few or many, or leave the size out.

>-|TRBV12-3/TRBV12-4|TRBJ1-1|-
TGTGCCAGCAGTTTAGGGGTAATGGGGACCACTGAAGCTTTCTTT
CASSLGVMGTTEAFF
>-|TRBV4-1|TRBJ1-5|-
TGCGCCAGCAGCCAAGAGAACGCAGCGTCCCAGCATTTT
CASSQENAASQHF
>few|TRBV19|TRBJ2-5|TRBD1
TGTGCCAGTAGTCCGGGGACAGATCCGCTTCGGGAGACCCAGTACTTC
CASSPGTDPLRETQYF
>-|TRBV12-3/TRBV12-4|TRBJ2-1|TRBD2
TGTGCCAGCAGTTTTAGGGCTAGCGGGGGTCGTGAGCAGTTCTTC
CASSFRASGGREQFF
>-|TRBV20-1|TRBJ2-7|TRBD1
TGCAGTGCTAGAGTCAGGGGGACCCTCTACGAGCAGTACTTC
CSARVRGTLYEQYF
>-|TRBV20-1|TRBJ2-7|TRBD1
TGCAGTGCTAGAGACCCAGGGGGCAGGAGGTACGAGCAGTACTTC
CSARDPGGRRYEQYF
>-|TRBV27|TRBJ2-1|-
TGTGCCAGCAGTTTTTCGGGCAGATTCCGACTAGGACCCTACAATGAGCAGTTCTTC
CASSFSGRFRLGPYNEQFF
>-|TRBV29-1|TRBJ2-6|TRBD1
TGCAGCGTCCAAACAGGGGCCTCTGGGGCCAACGTCCTGACTTTC
CSVQTGASGANVLTF
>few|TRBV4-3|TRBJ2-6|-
TGCGCCAGCAGCCAGCAGGGGAGTAGGATTTCTGGGGCCAACGTCCTGACTTTC
CASSQQGSRISGANVLTF
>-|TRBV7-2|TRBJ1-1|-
TGTGCCAGCAGTCCTACAGGGCCCACTGAAGCTTTCTTT
CASSPTGPTEAFF
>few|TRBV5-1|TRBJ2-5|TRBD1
TGCGCCAGCGCGCGGGGACAGGAAGAGACCCAGTACTTC
CASARGQEETQYF
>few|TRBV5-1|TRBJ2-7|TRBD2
TGCGCCAGCAGCTTGGGGGGGTCTAGCGGGAGACCCTACGAGCAGTACTTC
CASSLGGSSGRPYEQYF
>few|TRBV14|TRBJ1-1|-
TGTGCCAGCAGCCGCCGGGACCATGAAGCTTTCTTT
CASSRRDHEAFF
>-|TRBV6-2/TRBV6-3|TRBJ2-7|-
TGTGCCAGCAGCCCCGGGTCGCGACTGAGCGAGCAGTACTTC
CASSPGSRLSEQYF
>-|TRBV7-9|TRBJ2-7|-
TGTGCCAGCAGCGCCGAACTGGGGGGCGCGATCTACGAGCAGTACTTC
CASSAELGGAIYEQYF
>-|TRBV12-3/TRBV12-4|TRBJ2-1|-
TGTGCCAGCAGTCCCCGGGGGGCAGGGTGGAATGAGCAGTTCTTC
CASSPRGAGWNEQFF
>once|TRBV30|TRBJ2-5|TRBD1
TGTGCCTGGAGCGCAACAGGGGAGAGAGAGACCCAGTACTTC
CAWSATGERETQYF
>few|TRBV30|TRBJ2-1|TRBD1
TGTGCCTGGAGTGTAGGGACAGGGTGGGGGAATGAGCAGTTCTTC
CAWSVGTGWGNEQFF